This entry lists 5 T cell receptor beta chains sequenced from one sample in a study of Ad26.COV2.S vaccination and SARS-CoV-2 variants (dated by TCRdb to the early 2020s). What this sample's time point label stands for: individuals recovered from natural SARS-CoV-2 infection. Library preparation used the immunoSEQ multiplex PCR assay. Entries here come from immuneACCESS through TCRdb and include only in-frame sequences with V and J called. Some clones fail to appear in such tables; in the studies checked, an unresolved V gene covers under half of the shortfall, and the cause of the remainder is unknown. This sample gives 150,000 to 200,000 clones in total; around 88% of them show up just once. The ten biggest clones cover 5.9% of the sample. This specimen was peripheral blood, taken after recovery from COVID-19. The receptors stem from a human donor who had recovered from COVID-19.

The chain combines TRBV6-5 with TRBJ2-2, with 12 bases fitting TRBD2. Germline loops: CDR1 MNHEY, CDR2 SVGAGI. The V gene end was trimmed by 6 bases and the J gene end by 6 bases; junction bases not matched to a gene: 5. This CDR3 is 15 amino acids long. CDR3 in amino acids: CASRPSGGASGELFF. In DNA form, the CDR3 reads TGTGCCAGCAGACCTAGCGGGGGGGCCTCCGGGGAGCTGTTTTTT.

The chain joins TRBV6-5 to TRBJ1-5; 7 nucleotides agree with TRBD1. The CDR3 runs 15 residues. Trimming took 4 bases from V and 3 from J; bases not matched to a gene: 6. The germline CDR1 and CDR2 sequences are MNHEY and SVGAGI. CDR3 sequence: CASSFWDSINQPQHF. Here the CDR3 DNA reads TGTGCCAGCAGTTTCTGGGACAGTATCAATCAGCCCCAGCATTTT.

The genes are TRBV2 and TRBJ2-5; TRBD2 agrees at 9 bases. Germline loops: CDR1 SNHLY, CDR2 FYNNEI. Trimming took 7 bases from V and 3 from J; bases not matched to a gene: 3. This CDR3 is 13 amino acids long. The CDR3 loop is CASIPSGEETQYF. DNA for the CDR3: TGTGCCAGCATCCCTAGCGGGGAAGAGACCCAGTACTTC.

The V and J genes are TRBV19 and TRBJ2-7; 9 bases match TRBD1. The length of the CDR3 is 16 residues. V dropped 5 bases and J dropped 3; count of bases not matched to a gene: 11. Germline V gives CDR1 LNHDA, CDR2 SQIVND (reference sequence). The CDR3 sequence is CASSRFAQGAYYEQYF. The CDR3 DNA sequence: TGTGCCAGTAGTCGTTTCGCACAGGGGGCATACTACGAGCAGTACTTC.

The chain carries TRBV25-1 and TRBJ2-3; D uncertain. Trimming took 11 bases from V and 6 from J, leaving 18 bases between them. CDR1 is MGHDK and CDR2 is SYGVNS in the germline V gene. The CDR3 is made up of 13 amino acids. For the CDR3, the DNA is TGTGCCCCCCGGACCTTAGTTGGGGATACGCAGTATTTT. Protein: CAPRTLVGDTQYF.